These T cell receptor beta chains were read from a single sample in a study of technical replicates of blood from a few donors. Sequenced by immunoSEQ multiplex PCR; TCRdb stores in-frame clones only, minus some. The sample lists more than 70,000 clones, 75% to 95% seen once, with roughly 0.3% in the top ten. Sequenced sample: T cells isolated from PBMCs. The receptors stem from a human donor in good health. Each CDR3 is given with its conserved first and last residue.

v_gene	j_gene	CDR3aa
TRBV5-1	TRBJ1-2	CASSPLYYRSWNGYTF
TRBV6-8	TRBJ2-2	CASSSRDRGPAGELFF
TRBV6-5	TRBJ1-5	CASSYSTTQPQHF
TRBV28	TRBJ2-7	CASRALNYEQYF
TRBV27	TRBJ1-1	CASSLKPNTEAFF
TRBV28	TRBJ2-1	CASSPPQGSLVWNFF
TRBV6-5	TRBJ1-5	CASSRQGNQPQHF
TRBV11-2	TRBJ2-1	CASSLGRTFYNEQFF
TRBV7-9	TRBJ2-1	CASSPQGGREQFF
TRBV11-2	TRBJ2-3	CASSSRTGLPDTQYF
TRBV13	TRBJ2-1	CASSLGGQGYNEQFF
TRBV9	TRBJ2-4	CASSPLAGTAKNIQYF
TRBV4-1	TRBJ2-7	CASSQDASSYEQYF
TRBV19	TRBJ1-2	CASSNRNYGYTF
TRBV6-5	TRBJ1-4	CASSYFLPPGEKLFF
TRBV11-3	TRBJ1-1	CASSFTLGQNTEAFF
TRBV27	TRBJ2-3	CASSRDRDTQYF
TRBV6-1	TRBJ2-1	CASSEAGLAGNEQFF
TRBV5-4	TRBJ2-5	CASSQPGQGAGETQYF
TRBV20-1	TRBJ1-2	CSARQNYGYTF
TRBV10-2	TRBJ2-7	CASSEFRYEQYF
TRBV13	TRBJ1-2	CASSLEGRFGGYTF
TRBV19	TRBJ2-3	CASRANSTDTQYF
TRBV9	TRBJ2-3	CASSRQSTDTQYF
TRBV19	TRBJ1-1	CATGRGLNTEAFF
TRBV2	TRBJ2-3	CASSFYLADTQYF
TRBV27	TRBJ1-2	CASSFSQGRGYTF